This T cell receptor beta chain emerged from a study of blood T cell repertoires in COVID-19. Whole-study context: Some COVID-19 samples were acute and others convalescent; all came from the United States, Italy and Spain.

Measured with immunoSEQ multiplex PCR; TCRdb has only the in-frame clones, and not every one. The repertoire includes about 390,000 clones, approximately 87% of them detected once, and about a tenth sits in the top ten. The V gene's germline CDR1 is ENHRY and CDR2 SYGVKD. The CDR3 contains 16 residues. Trimming shortened V by 4 bases and J by 3 bases, and 16 bases separated the two germline ends. The study drew participants aged 18 to 89 years from 20 to 30 US areas. Participant-given clinical history determined each cohort assignment. The rearrangement joins TRBV10-3 to TRBJ1-5; D uncertain. The source material was PBMCs or T cells enriched from blood (not recorded which). The TCR originated in a woman in her forties or fifties who had recovered from COVID-19. The DNA for the CDR3 is TGTGCCATCAGTGGTTCCCAGGAAACAGACAATCAGCCCCAGCATTTT. Protein: CAISGSQETDNQPQHF.